Below are 25 T cell receptor beta chains sequenced from a single sample in a study of blood T cell repertoires in COVID-19. The assay was immunoSEQ multiplex PCR, and TCRdb's table has in-frame clones only and misses some. The repertoire includes about 210,000 clones, more than 75% of them detected once, and 3% sits in the top ten. Sequenced material: peripheral blood. The receptors come from a man aged 60 to 75 with acute or convalescent COVID-19.

This chain joins TRBV28 and TRBJ1-1; D might be TRBD1 (5 bases). The CDR3 runs 15 residues. The germline V gene has CDR1 MDHEN and CDR2 SYDVKM. V was pared by 4 bases and J by 4 bases, with 16 bases between. Written as DNA, the CDR3 is TGTGCCAGCAGTTATCTCCTCCAGGGTTCCACTGAAGCTTTCTTT. It translates to CASSYLLQGSTEAFF.

J is TRBJ2-7 and V is TRBV29-1, with 7 bases matching TRBD2. There are 16 residues in the CDR3. Per the germline V gene, CDR1 is SQVTM and CDR2 is ANQGSEA. V dropped 1 base and J dropped 0; count of bases not matched to a gene: 9. CDR3: CSVEVLRGLNSYEQYF. CDR3 DNA: TGCAGCGTTGAAGTGCTAAGGGGACTAAACTCCTACGAGCAGTACTTC.

The chain links TRBV12-5 to TRBJ1-3; 8 bases fit TRBD1. The CDR3 runs 20 residues. Germline lookup yields CDR1 LGHNT and CDR2 FRNRAP. Trimming at V came to 0 bases and at J to 2 bases, leaving 15 bases not matched to a gene. The CDR3 loop is CASGLVPILGGRGPGNTIYF. The CDR3 DNA sequence: TGTGCTAGTGGTTTGGTTCCCATCCTAGGCGGCAGGGGGCCTGGAAACACCATATATTTT.

The rearrangement uses TRBV7-7 and TRBJ2-1, with 8 bases fitting TRBD2. The germline V gene has CDR1 SSHAT and CDR2 FNYEAQ (reference sequence). V lost 5 bases and J lost 2; bases outside the gene matches: 11. This CDR3 spans 17 amino acids. The CDR3 nucleotides read TGTGCCAGCAGCCCTTCGGGGGGGGAGTTAACCTACAATGAGCAGTTCTTC. Amino acids: CASSPSGGELTYNEQFF.

The genes are TRBV6-5 and TRBJ2-1, with D perhaps matching TRBD2 (5 bases). This CDR3 spans 15 amino acids. V was trimmed by 1 base and J by 1 base, leaving 8 bases between them. Germline V gene lookup returns CDR1 MNHEY and CDR2 SVGAGI. The CDR3 bases are TGTGCCAGCAGTTACTTACGGGGATCCTACAATGAGCAGTTCTTC. Its protein is CASSYLRGSYNEQFF.

This clone was seen only a few times. This chain links TRBV29-1 with TRBJ2-2; possibly TRBD2 for D (5 bases). CDR3 length equals 12 residues. Germline V gives CDR1 SQVTM, CDR2 ANQGSEA. V shed 6 bases and J shed 4 bases, with 9 bases lying between them. CDR3 nucleotides: TGCAGCGTGTGGGCGGGCACCGGGGAGCTGTTTTTT. Its translation is CSVWAGTGELFF.

J is TRBJ2-7 and V is TRBV5-1, with TRBD1 matching over 10 bases. Germline trimming cut 4 bases from V and 6 bases from J; bases unmatched to any gene: 10. The CDR3 loop spans 15 amino acids. CDR1 and CDR2 from the germline V gene are SGHRS and YFSETQ. CDR3 sequence reads: CASSPRDRGVGEQYF. As DNA, the CDR3 is TGCGCCAGCAGCCCCCGGGACAGGGGAGTTGGCGAGCAGTACTTC.

This chain links TRBV5-1 with TRBJ1-4; 7 bases line up with TRBD1. The CDR3 contains 15 residues. Germline V gives CDR1 SGHRS, CDR2 YFSETQ. Trimming cost V 4 bases and J 5 bases; bases outside gene matches: 8. CDR3 in amino acids: CASSPSGTVNEKLFF. CDR3 in DNA: TGCGCCAGCAGCCCCTCCGGGACAGTAAATGAAAAACTGTTTTTT.

V gene TRBV13 combines with J gene TRBJ2-3; D possibly corresponds to TRBD2 (6 bases). Germline CDR1 is PRHDT and CDR2 is FYEKMQ (reference sequence). Trimming removed 5 bases from V and 3 bases from J, with 27 bases in between. CDR3 length: 19 amino acids. The CDR3 bases are TGTGCCAGCAGCCTTATGAGGGCGCGGGGCGGTAGGGGTACAGATACGCAGTATTTT. Translation: CASSLMRARGGRGTDTQYF.

V and J are TRBV3-1 (or the pseudogene TRBV3-2) and TRBJ2-1; 8 nucleotides match TRBD2. J was trimmed by 7 bases and V by 5 bases; bases with no gene match: 10. The CDR3 covers 15 residues. CDR1 and CDR2 (germline): LGHDT, YNNKEL (reference sequence). CDR3 protein: CASSSRGAGANEQFF. The CDR3 DNA reads as TGTGCCAGCAGCTCCCGGGGAGCGGGGGCTAATGAGCAGTTCTTC.

The chain carries TRBV5-4 and TRBJ2-7; 7 bases match TRBD2. Trimming took 4 bases from V and 0 from J; bases not matched to a gene: 7. The CDR3 totals 15 residues. Germline V gene lookup returns CDR1 SGHNT and CDR2 YYREEE (reference sequence). The DNA for the CDR3 is TGTGCCAGCAGCCCGGGAGGTATTTCCTCCTACGAGCAGTACTTC. Its protein product is CASSPGGISSYEQYF.

The table lists this clone with a count of one. The chain is built from TRBV2 and TRBJ2-1; D possibly corresponds to TRBD2 (7 bases). There are 14 residues in the CDR3. Deletions cut 9 bases from V and 9 bases from J, with 21 bases between. In germline, CDR1 is SNHLY, CDR2 FYNNEI. The DNA of the CDR3 is TGTGCCAGTTTGGGGGGGCGGAGGGTCGGTGAGCAGTTCTTC. This codes for CASLGGRRVGEQFF.

The rearrangement joins TRBV5-1 to TRBJ1-1; a weak D match, TRBD1 (6 bases). Germline V gene data show CDR1 as SGHRS and CDR2 as YFSETQ. V was trimmed by 0 bases and J by 6 bases, leaving 18 bases between them. The CDR3 covers 16 residues. CDR3 DNA: TGCGCCAGCAGCTTGGCAGATACCAGGGGAAGGTCTGAAGCTTTCTTT. Translated: CASSLADTRGRSEAFF. The variable domain in full, completed from reference TRBV5-1 and TRBJ1-1, reads KAGVTQTPRYLIKTRGQQVTLSCSPISGHRSVSWYQQTPGQGLQFLFEYFSETQRNKGNFPGRFSGRQFSNSRSEMNVSTLELGDSALYLCASSLADTRGRSEAFFGQGTRLTVV.

The CDR3 region has the DNA TGTGCCAGCAGCATGCGACTAGCGGGGGGCACAGATACGCAGTATTTT. Amino acids: CASSMRLAGGTDTQYF. The chain couples TRBV13 to TRBJ2-3, with 12 positions matching TRBD2. This CDR3 spans 16 amino acids. Germline V CDR1 and CDR2: PRHDT, FYEKMQ (reference sequence). V trimming: 5 bases; J trimming: 1 base; junction bases outside the gene matches: 4.

The V call is TRBV19, the J call TRBJ1-1; D is possibly TRBD1 (6 bases). The V end was cut by 5 bases, the J end by 2 bases, with 15 bases between. The CDR3 extends over 15 amino acids. Germline CDR1 LNHDA, CDR2 SQIVND (reference sequence). The CDR3 nucleotides are TGTGCCAGTAGTTCCCGACAGGCCGCTAACACTGAAGCTTTCTTT. This sequence encodes CASSSRQAANTEAFF.

The V call is TRBV19, the J call TRBJ2-7; no clear D. The V gene lost 7 bases and the J gene lost 0 bases, with 7 bases spanning the gap. CDR3 length: 12 residues. Germline lookup yields CDR1 LNHDA and CDR2 SQIVND (reference sequence). The CDR3 DNA follows: TGTGCCAGTACCTCGGGCTCCTACGAGCAGTACTTC. This encodes CASTSGSYEQYF.

The count of this clone is one. The V call is TRBV9, the J call TRBJ2-2; the D gene is possibly TRBD1 (5 bases). Germline V gene lookup returns CDR1 SGDLS and CDR2 YYNGEE. V shed 5 bases and J shed 1 base, with 9 bases lying between them. The CDR3 has 14 amino acids. CDR3: CASSGAQNTGELFF. DNA for the CDR3: TGTGCCAGCAGTGGGGCTCAGAACACCGGGGAGCTGTTTTTT.

The CDR3 region is CSASGTGGGTDTQYF. CDR3 nucleotide sequence: TGCAGTGCTAGTGGGACAGGGGGCGGCACAGATACGCAGTATTTT. The genes are TRBV20-1 and TRBJ2-3; 12 bases agree with TRBD1. This CDR3 is built from 15 residues. V was clipped by 3 bases and J by 1 base; unmatched bases: 2. The germline V gene has CDR1 DFQATT and CDR2 SNEGSKA (reference sequence).

Regarding this clone: Other nucleotide sequences in the sample specify the same CDR3. The V gene is TRBV11-2, the J gene TRBJ1-3; tentative D call: TRBD1 (6 bases). CDR1 is SGHAT and CDR2 is FQNNGV in the germline V gene. There are 13 residues in the CDR3. Between the trimmed V and J ends, which lost 11 bases and 2 bases, there was a span of 13 bases. The CDR3 spells CAGKQGAGNTIYF. The CDR3 DNA is TGTGCCGGTAAACAGGGCGCTGGAAACACCATATATTTT.

CDR3 in amino acids: CASRNRGGETQYF. Here the CDR3 DNA reads TGTGCCAGCAGGAACAGGGGCGGGGAGACCCAGTACTTC. The chain uses TRBV12-3 or TRBV12-4 and TRBJ2-5; 7 bases agree with TRBD1. V was pared by 6 bases and J by 5 bases, with 6 bases of the junction left unmatched. This CDR3 has 13 amino acids.

This clone was detected only a few times. This chain connects TRBV28 to TRBJ1-2; maybe TRBD1 (6 bases). Germline CDR1 is MDHEN and CDR2 is SYDVKM. V was shortened by 7 bases and J by 4 bases, with 10 bases between the two germline ends. The CDR3 covers 12 residues. Here the CDR3 reads CASITGSYGYTF. CDR3 nucleotide sequence: TGTGCCAGCATCACAGGGTCCTATGGCTACACCTTC.

This clone was counted a few times. This chain uses TRBV6-2 or TRBV6-3 with TRBJ2-7; 7 bases match TRBD1. CDR1 and CDR2 from the germline V gene are MNHEY and SVGEGT. The CDR3 length is 16 residues. J lost 7 bases, V lost 7 bases, and 19 bases had no gene match. CDR3 in DNA: TGTGCCAGCACCCCACTTGGGGGACAGATGTATGGGGAGCAGTACTTC. This encodes CASTPLGGQMYGEQYF.

J is TRBJ1-2 and V is TRBV28; 7 bases are shared with TRBD1. The V gene's germline CDR1 is MDHEN and CDR2 SYDVKM. This CDR3 is built from 17 residues. V was clipped by 1 base and J by 5 bases; unmatched bases: 13. CDR3 residues: CASSLSSTGSVGYGYTF. DNA for the CDR3: TGTGCCAGCAGTTTATCTTCGACAGGGAGTGTTGGGTATGGCTACACCTTC.

This clone has more than one count but fewer than ten. The rearrangement uses TRBV6-6 and TRBJ1-1; D not resolved. Trimming took 6 bases from V and 8 from J, leaving 16 bases between them. CDR3 size: 13 residues. CDR1 is MNHNY, CDR2 SVGAGI, per germline (reference sequence). Here the CDR3 DNA reads TGTGCCAGCAGGCGTAACGAACTACCCGAAGCTTTCTTT. This translates into CASRRNELPEAFF.

This chain connects TRBV14 to TRBJ2-7; perhaps TRBD2 as D (6 bases). V shed 2 bases and J shed 3 bases, with 23 bases lying between them. Germline V gives CDR1 SGHDN, CDR2 FVKESK. The CDR3 is 18 amino acids. The CDR3 is CASSQPPTRRRASYEQYF. CDR3 in DNA: TGTGCCAGCAGCCAACCCCCGACTCGCCGGAGGGCTAGCTACGAGCAGTACTTC.